This T cell receptor beta chain was captured by sequencing in a study of T-cell reconstitution after alpha-beta-depleted transplantation in children. A few counts support this clonotype. Its antigen is unidentified. There are 16 residues in the CDR3. The J segment lost 5 bases and the V segment lost 1 base, leaving 5 bases of the junction unmatched. CDR1 is DFQATT and CDR2 is SNEGSKA in the germline V gene (reference sequence). Unique molecular identifiers were incorporated during preparation of the TCRbeta library. TCRdb recomputed calls from the PCR reads with MiXCR, one row per CDR3 protein. The data contain more than 75,000 distinct CDR3 sequences, 20% to 30% of them singletons. Whole-study results and caveats: Several hundred expanded graft clones reportedly supplied alpha-beta T cells about two months after transplant.

The receptor was isolated from a boy younger than 10 with acute lymphoblastic leukemia, due to receive a stem cell transplant. The rearrangement links TRBV20-1 to TRBJ2-1; the match to TRBD2 covers 13 bases. The sequencing here drew on PBMCs, taken before TCRalphabeta/CD19-depleted stem cell transplant. The CDR3 DNA sequence: TGCAGTGCTAGAGTTATACTAGCGGGAGGGAACAATGAGCAGTTCTTC. Its protein product is CSARVILAGGNNEQFF.